This note documents a single T cell receptor beta chain sequence. Profiling relied on immunoSEQ multiplex PCR, and the TCRdb table lists in-frame clones only, not all of them. This table has about a million clones, around 77% appearing once. These data belong to a study of shared clonotypes between healthy human individuals. Germline CDR1 is GTSNPN and CDR2 is SVGIG (reference sequence). The ends were cut back, 7 bases at V and 1 base at J, with 7 bases in the middle. This CDR3 is 12 amino acids long. The chain is built from TRBV30 and TRBJ1-4, with D unresolved. The clonotype was recovered from a man in his late teens or twenties in good health. Some clones in this sample may be carry-over from other donors' samples. The sample consisted of memory CD4+ T cells from PBMCs. Described subset: CD45RA-negative fraction. The CDR3, as DNA: TGTGCCTTTAAAGTAACTAATGAAAAACTGTTTTTT. Residues: CAFKVTNEKLFF.